These 28 T cell receptor beta chains came from one sample sequenced in a study of T cell responses to AZD1222 COVID-19 vaccine. Sequenced by immunoSEQ multiplex PCR; TCRdb stores in-frame clones only, minus some. The repertoire holds over 150,000 clones, with roughly 90% as singletons. The sample consisted of peripheral blood, taken 28 days after the second AZD1222 dose. These receptors were obtained from an adult who received the AZD1222 COVID-19 vaccine.

This sequence joins TRBV18 and TRBJ2-1; the D gene is possibly TRBD1 (5 bases). This CDR3 is 14 amino acids long. Germline loops: CDR1 KGHSH, CDR2 LQKENI. V lost 3 bases, J lost 4 bases, and 10 bases lay in between. The chain's CDR3 is CASSPPDRYNEQFF. The DNA of the CDR3 is TGTGCCAGCTCACCCCCTGACAGATACAATGAGCAGTTCTTC.

This CDR3 reads CASSDVFLENQPQHF. The DNA of the CDR3 is TGTGCCAGCAGTGACGTCTTTCTTGAAAATCAGCCCCAGCATTTT. This chain connects TRBV6-4 to TRBJ1-5; D remains unclear. V was pared by 2 bases and J by 4 bases, with 12 bases between. Germline CDR1 is MRHNA and CDR2 is SNTAGT. The CDR3 runs to 15 residues.

On this clone: The junction does not match germline at one end; this may be a read error. The chain is built from TRBV7-7 and TRBJ2-2, with TRBD2 as a possible D gene (6 bases). There are 15 residues in the CDR3. CDR1 and CDR2 from the germline V gene are SSHAT and FNYEAQ (reference sequence). CDR3 region: CASSPTGANTGELFF. The CDR3 nucleotides read TGTGCTAGCAGCCCCACGGGGGCGAACACCGGGGAGCTGTTTTTT.

This chain connects TRBV7-8 to TRBJ1-1; D remains unclear. Trimming left V 1 base short and J 6 bases short, with 9 bases between. Germline V CDR1 and CDR2: SGHVS, FQNEAQ. The CDR3 has 13 amino acids. The CDR3 loop is CASSLVSGSEAFF. The CDR3, as DNA: TGTGCCAGCAGCTTAGTCTCCGGGTCTGAAGCTTTCTTT.

V is TRBV6-5 and J is TRBJ2-1; tentative D call: TRBD2 (7 bases). Looked up from germline, CDR1 is MNHEY and CDR2 is SVGAGI. Trimming cost V 7 bases and J 7 bases, with 14 bases left between them. The CDR3 has 13 residues. The CDR3 reads CASKAGAGNEQFF. As DNA, the CDR3 is TGTGCCAGCAAGGCGGGGGCGGGGAATGAGCAGTTCTTC.

The gene calls are TRBV29-1 and TRBJ2-7; tentatively, D is TRBD1 (5 bases). The germline V gene encodes CDR1 SQVTM and CDR2 ANQGSEA. V lost 4 bases to trimming and J lost 0 bases, with 10 bases between them. The CDR3 sequence is 13 residues long. For the CDR3, the DNA is TGCAGCGTTGGGGCAGGGAACTCCTACGAGCAGTACTTC. Protein: CSVGAGNSYEQYF.

This rearrangement joins TRBV27 to TRBJ1-6; D possibly corresponds to TRBD1 (5 bases). The CDR3 covers 17 residues. The germline V gene encodes CDR1 MNHEY and CDR2 SMNVEV (reference sequence). Trimming removed 5 bases at V and 5 bases at J, with 19 bases between. The DNA for the CDR3 is TGTGCCAGCAGTCCACGGACAATCTCTACTCATAATTCACCCCTCCACTTT. Protein: CASSPRTISTHNSPLHF.

The chain links TRBV7-6 to TRBJ1-2; 9 bases map to TRBD1. V dropped 5 bases and J dropped 4; count of bases not matched to a gene: 8. Germline lookup yields CDR1 SGHVS and CDR2 FNYEAQ. The CDR3 runs to 15 residues. CDR3 protein: CASSNGQGRAYGYTF. In nucleotides, the CDR3 is TGTGCCAGCAGCAACGGACAGGGGCGCGCCTATGGCTACACCTTC.

CDR3 sequence: CASSRDRGSYEQYF. The CDR3 nucleotides read TGTGCCAGCAGCCGAGACAGGGGAAGCTACGAGCAGTACTTC. V gene TRBV11-2 combines with J gene TRBJ2-7; 8 nucleotides match TRBD1. Germline lookup yields CDR1 SGHAT and CDR2 FQNNGV. This CDR3 contains 14 residues. The V and J ends lost 5 bases and 3 bases, in that order; junction bases with no gene match: 6.

The J gene is TRBJ2-1, the V gene TRBV7-2; tentative D call: TRBD2 (5 bases). V lost 10 bases and J lost 8, with 9 bases in between. The CDR3 spans 10 residues. Germline V gene lookup returns CDR1 SGHTA and CDR2 FQGNSA. The CDR3 loop reads CANGEHEQFF. CDR3 sequence (DNA): TGTGCCAACGGGGAACATGAGCAGTTCTTC.

The chain couples TRBV3-1 (or the pseudogene TRBV3-2) to TRBJ1-1; D perhaps matches TRBD1 (6 bases). CDR1 is LGHDT, CDR2 YNNKEL, per germline (reference sequence). The length of the CDR3 is 15 residues. Trimming removed 3 bases at V and 0 bases at J, with 11 bases between. CDR3 in amino acids: CASSHTTGLNTEAFF. The CDR3, as DNA: TGTGCCAGCAGCCATACCACAGGGCTGAACACTGAAGCTTTCTTT.

This clone was observed a single time. This chain uses TRBV11-2 with TRBJ1-3, with no clear D. Deletions cut 4 bases from V and 4 bases from J, with 14 bases between. The germline V gene encodes CDR1 SGHAT and CDR2 FQNNGV. This CDR3 is 15 amino acids long. CDR3 amino acids: CASSSTLGRGNTIYF. For the CDR3, the DNA is TGTGCCAGCAGCTCTACTCTTGGTCGGGGAAACACCATATATTTT.

This rearrangement joins TRBV3-1 (or the pseudogene TRBV3-2) to TRBJ1-6; D uncertain. This CDR3 has 13 residues. V lost 4 bases to trimming and J lost 10 bases, with 11 bases between them. Germline values: CDR1 LGHDT, CDR2 YNNKEL (reference sequence). CDR3 DNA: TGTGCCAGCAGCCTTCCTAGAGGCTCACCCCTCCACTTT. Protein: CASSLPRGSPLHF.

This clone was seen once. V gene TRBV7-9 combines with J gene TRBJ1-5; D is unresolved. V lost 1 base, J lost 7 bases, and 8 bases lay in between. The CDR3 is made up of 13 amino acids. Germline lookup yields CDR1 SEHNR and CDR2 FQNEAQ (reference sequence). CDR3 sequence: CASSLGYGQPQHF. CDR3 DNA: TGTGCCAGCAGCTTAGGGTACGGACAGCCCCAGCATTTT.

The chain joins TRBV18 to TRBJ2-5; TRBD1 matches 10 bases. Germline trimming cut 4 bases from V and 5 bases from J; bases unmatched to any gene: 4. CDR3 length: 14 residues. Per germline, CDR1 KGHSH and CDR2 LQKENI. The CDR3 sequence is CASSRDRGLETQYF. The CDR3 coding sequence is TGTGCCAGCTCACGAGACAGGGGGCTTGAGACCCAGTACTTC. The full variable domain, with the rest looked up from reference TRBV18 and TRBJ2-5, is NAGVMQNPRHLVRRRGQEARLRCSPMKGHSHVYWYRQLPEEGLKFMVYLQKENIIDESGMPKERFSAEFPKEGPSILRIQQVVRGDSAAYFCASSRDRGLETQYFGPGTRLLVL.

V and J are TRBV30 and TRBJ1-2; no reliable D call. The CDR3 runs to 14 residues. Germline loops: CDR1 GTSNPN, CDR2 SVGIG (reference sequence). V was pared by 0 bases and J by 6 bases, with 14 bases between. CDR3 loop: CAWSVYGDGDGYTF. The CDR3 DNA reads as TGTGCCTGGAGTGTATATGGAGATGGGGATGGCTACACCTTC.

The chain employs TRBV3-1 (or the pseudogene TRBV3-2) and TRBJ1-1, with a weak D call TRBD1 (6 bases). Trimming left V 6 bases short and J 2 bases short, with 19 bases between. The CDR3 is made up of 16 amino acids. Germline values: CDR1 LGHDT, CDR2 YNNKEL (reference sequence). Here the CDR3 DNA reads TGTGCCAGCAGTGGGGGCCCGGATAGAGAAAACACTGAAGCTTTCTTT. It yields the protein CASSGGPDRENTEAFF.

CDR3 protein: CASSSSDREVEYNSPLHF. As DNA, the CDR3 is TGTGCCAGCAGTTCTAGTGACAGGGAGGTTGAGTATAATTCACCCCTCCACTTT. The chain links TRBV27 to TRBJ1-6; TRBD1 matches 7 bases. J gave up 4 bases and V 4 bases, and 13 bases lay outside the gene matches. CDR1 and CDR2 (germline): MNHEY, SMNVEV (reference sequence). This CDR3 has 18 amino acids.

CDR3 bases: TGTGCCACCAGCAGAGATCTTGGGAATCAGCCCCAGCATTTT. This sequence encodes CATSRDLGNQPQHF. V usage is TRBV15 and J usage is TRBJ1-5; no clear D gene. This CDR3 has 14 residues. Trimming left V 0 bases short and J 4 bases short, with 7 bases between. The germline V gene has CDR1 LNHNV and CDR2 YYDKDF (reference sequence).

This rearrangement joins TRBV7-9 to TRBJ2-2; D is undetermined. Germline CDR1 and CDR2: SEHNR and FQNEAQ (reference sequence). The CDR3 runs to 14 residues. V lost 4 bases to trimming and J lost 1 base, with 7 bases between them. CDR3 nucleotides: TGTGCCAGCAGCTCGGGCCTGAACACCGGGGAGCTGTTTTTT. Residues: CASSSGLNTGELFF.

This chain joins TRBV7-2 and TRBJ1-5; no reliable D call. Trimming took 8 bases from V and 5 from J, leaving 13 bases between them. In germline, CDR1 is SGHTA, CDR2 FQGNSA. CDR3 size: 13 residues. Here the CDR3 DNA reads TGTGCCAGCTCCCTCGTCAACGATCAGCCCCAGCATTTT. It translates to CASSLVNDQPQHF.

This chain links TRBV5-1 with TRBJ2-5; no clear D. The CDR3 loop spans 14 amino acids. V was trimmed by 4 bases and J by 1 base, leaving 11 bases between them. Per the germline V gene, CDR1 is SGHRS and CDR2 is YFSETQ. CDR3 sequence: CASSPGRPQETQYF. DNA of the CDR3: TGCGCCAGCAGCCCCGGACGACCCCAAGAGACCCAGTACTTC.

This clone was seen once. This chain's CDR3 is CATAGANEQYF. CDR3 DNA: TGTGCCACCGCGGGGGCCAACGAGCAGTACTTC. The chain carries TRBV2 and TRBJ2-7; a weak D match, TRBD2 (7 bases). The CDR3 totals 11 residues. V was pared by 10 bases and J by 5 bases, with 12 bases between. Germline V gene sequence: CDR1 SNHLY, CDR2 FYNNEI.

The J gene is TRBJ2-5, the V gene TRBV5-4; 10 bases fit TRBD1. The trim removed 3 bases at V and 5 bases at J, leaving 7 bases unmatched. The V gene's germline CDR1 is SGHNT and CDR2 YYREEE (reference sequence). The CDR3 length is 15 residues. CDR3 nucleotide sequence: TGTGCCAGCAGCTCCCGGGACAGGGGATCGGAGACCCAGTACTTC. It translates to CASSSRDRGSETQYF.

This clone was seen once. The rearrangement links TRBV5-6 to TRBJ1-3, with 7 bases identical to TRBD1. The CDR3 loop spans 17 amino acids. After removal of 1 base from V and 10 bases from J, the junction contained 17 bases not matched to a gene. CDR1 and CDR2 from the germline V gene are SGHDT and YYEEEE. The CDR3 protein is CASSLMKGGESIMTIYF. CDR3 bases: TGTGCCAGCAGCTTGATGAAAGGGGGCGAATCTATTATGACCATATATTTT.

This clone was detected only once. The chain links TRBV11-3 to TRBJ2-1; the D gene is possibly TRBD1 (5 bases). Looked up from germline, CDR1 is SGHNT and CDR2 is YENEEA. The CDR3 has 14 residues. V lost 5 bases and J lost 4, with 12 bases in between. The CDR3, as DNA: TGTGCCAGCAGCCCCGTGGGGCCTTACAATGAGCAGTTCTTC. Protein product: CASSPVGPYNEQFF.

The J gene is TRBJ1-2, the V gene TRBV10-3; D might be TRBD1 (5 bases). Germline V gene sequence: CDR1 ENHRY, CDR2 SYGVKD. Trimming pared 7 bases from V and 8 bases from J, leaving 20 bases between. CDR3 length: 14 amino acids. For the CDR3, the DNA is TGTGCCATCACTGGGCAGGGAGATGCAAAAGGCTACACCTTC. Translation gives CAITGQGDAKGYTF.

The chain couples TRBV6-4 to TRBJ2-2; D remains ambiguous. This CDR3 contains 12 residues. Trimming stripped 8 bases from V and 1 base from J, with 5 bases between. Germline CDR1 is MRHNA and CDR2 is SNTAGT. CDR3 nucleotide sequence: TGTGCCAGCTTGGGGAACACCGGGGAGCTGTTTTTT. Encoded protein: CASLGNTGELFF.